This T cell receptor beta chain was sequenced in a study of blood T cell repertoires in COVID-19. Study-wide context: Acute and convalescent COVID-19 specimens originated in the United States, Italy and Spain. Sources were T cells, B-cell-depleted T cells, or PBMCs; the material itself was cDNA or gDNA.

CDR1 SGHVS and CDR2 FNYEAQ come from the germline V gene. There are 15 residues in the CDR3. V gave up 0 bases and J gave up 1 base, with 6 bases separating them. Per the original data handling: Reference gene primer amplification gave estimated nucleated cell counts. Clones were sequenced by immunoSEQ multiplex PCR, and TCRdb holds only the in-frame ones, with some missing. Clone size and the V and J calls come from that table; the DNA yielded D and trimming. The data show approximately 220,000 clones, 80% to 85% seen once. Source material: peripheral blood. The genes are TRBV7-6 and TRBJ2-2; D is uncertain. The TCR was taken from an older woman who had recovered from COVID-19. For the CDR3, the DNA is TGTGCCAGCAGCTTAGCGTACAGGAACACCGGGGAGCTGTTTTTT. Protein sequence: CASSLAYRNTGELFF.